The text below deals with one T cell receptor (beta chain). This sample is drawn from a study of blood T cell repertoires in COVID-19. Data came from immunoSEQ multiplex PCR; TCRdb stores just in-frame clones and leaves some out. This table has 180,000 or so clones, about 83% appearing once. Sequencing input: PBMCs or T cells enriched from blood (not recorded which). The TCR originated in a woman aged 25 to 45 who had recovered from COVID-19.

CDR3 DNA sequence: TGTGCCATCAACTCCATGGCGGGCACTGAAGCTTTCTTT. Translating gives CAINSMAGTEAFF. The chain is built from TRBV10-3 and TRBJ1-1, with D unresolved. The CDR3 is made up of 13 amino acids. Trimming took off 7 bases at V and 4 bases at J, with 13 bases between the two ends. Germline-derived CDR1 and CDR2 are ENHRY and SYGVKD.